These 26 T cell receptor beta chains were sequenced from one sample in a study of T cell responses to AZD1222 COVID-19 vaccine. TCRdb's table, derived via immunoSEQ multiplex PCR, lists solely in-frame clones and lacks some. Among 120,000 or so clones listed, approximately 89% were seen once. The specimen comprised peripheral blood, sampled on day 0 of AZD1222 vaccination. Every receptor here comes from an adult in good health.

V gene TRBV12-3 or TRBV12-4 combines with J gene TRBJ1-2; D is ambiguous. Trimming left V 5 bases short and J 7 bases short, with 11 bases between. This CDR3 spans 12 amino acids. The CDR3 nucleotides read TGTGCCAGCAGTCCTGGTGTCGGTGGCTACACCTTC. Its protein is CASSPGVGGYTF.

This chain links TRBV6-5 with TRBJ1-3; D is uncertain. Germline-derived CDR1 and CDR2 are MNHEY and SVGAGI. The CDR3 length is 15 residues. V lost 0 bases, J lost 1 base, and 7 bases lay in between. The CDR3 DNA reads as TGTGCCAGCAGTTACTCGTCCGGATCTGGAAACACCATATATTTT. Translated: CASSYSSGSGNTIYF.

The V gene is TRBV27, the J gene TRBJ2-3, with D tentatively TRBD2 (5 bases). Trimming stripped 9 bases from V and 1 base from J, with 14 bases between. This CDR3 region has 14 residues. The germline gives CDR1 MNHEY, CDR2 SMNVEV (reference sequence). The CDR3 loop is CASSFEGGTDTQYF. DNA of the CDR3: TGTGCCAGTTCATTCGAGGGTGGCACAGATACGCAGTATTTT.

V and J are TRBV7-3 and TRBJ1-2, with D perhaps TRBD1 (5 bases). The V end was cut by 4 bases, the J end by 7 bases, with 13 bases between. There are 13 residues in the CDR3. Germline values: CDR1 SGHTA, CDR2 FQGTGA. The CDR3 sequence is CASSSSGGFGYTF. The CDR3 DNA reads TGTGCCAGCAGCTCTAGTGGGGGGTTTGGCTACACCTTC.

The chain links TRBV28 to TRBJ1-2; D gene unclear. CDR3 length equals 11 residues. V lost 6 bases to trimming and J lost 8 bases, with 10 bases between them. CDR1 is MDHEN, CDR2 SYDVKM, per germline. This chain's CDR3 is CASSTGRGYTF. The CDR3, as DNA: TGTGCCAGCAGCACGGGCAGGGGCTACACCTTC.

This clone showed up just once. This chain links TRBV6-1 with TRBJ2-1, with D perhaps matching TRBD2 (5 bases). V was clipped by 3 bases and J by 2 bases, with 11 bases between them. Germline CDR1 is MNHNS and CDR2 is SASEGT. The CDR3 loop spans 15 amino acids. The CDR3 coding sequence is TGTGCCAGCAGTGACCGGGGTGGGGCCTACAATGAGCAGTTCTTC. It is translated as CASSDRGGAYNEQFF.

The chain joins TRBV12-5 to TRBJ2-3; D is perhaps TRBD1 (6 bases). V was shortened by 6 bases and J by 1 base, with 11 bases between the two germline ends. CDR1 is LGHNT and CDR2 is FRNRAP in the germline V gene. The CDR3 is made up of 14 amino acids. This chain's CDR3 is CASGTGYGTDTQYF. The DNA for the CDR3 is TGTGCTAGTGGAACAGGGTATGGCACAGATACGCAGTATTTT. The full variable domain, its missing parts supplied by reference TRBV12-5 and TRBJ2-3, is DARVTQTPRHKVTEMGQEVTMRCQPILGHNTVFWYRQTMMQGLELLAYFRNRAPLDDSGMPKDRFSAEMPDATLATLKIQPSEPRDSAVYFCASGTGYGTDTQYFGPGTRLTVL.

The chain recombines TRBV7-8 with TRBJ1-6, with D uncertain. The V end was cut by 1 base, the J end by 4 bases, with 8 bases between. CDR3 size: 15 residues. Germline V gene data show CDR1 as SGHVS and CDR2 as FQNEAQ. CDR3 amino acids: CASSLGQPYNSPLHF. As DNA, the CDR3 is TGTGCCAGCAGCTTAGGGCAGCCATATAATTCACCCCTCCACTTT.

This chain's CDR3 is CASTPDRGEKLFF. In nucleotides, the CDR3 is TGTGCCAGCACCCCGGACAGGGGCGAAAAACTGTTTTTT. This chain joins TRBV5-4 and TRBJ1-4; 9 bases line up with TRBD1. V lost 6 bases to trimming and J lost 8 bases; unmatched junction nucleotides: 5. CDR3 length equals 13 residues. CDR1 is SGHNT, CDR2 YYREEE, per germline (reference sequence).

The chain recombines TRBV11-1 with TRBJ1-2, with 7 bases identical to TRBD1. The CDR3 sequence is 14 residues long. V shed 3 bases and J 7 bases; nucleotides not matched to a gene: 8. Germline loops: CDR1 SGHAT, CDR2 FQDESV (reference sequence). DNA of the CDR3: TGTGCCAGCAGCTTGGGGACAGACTACGGTGGCTACACCTTC. It translates to CASSLGTDYGGYTF.

V and J are TRBV4-2 and TRBJ2-1, with 10 bases lining up with TRBD2. Germline assignment: CDR1 LGHNA and CDR2 YNFKEQ. This CDR3 comprises 16 residues. V was clipped by 1 base and J by 6 bases; unmatched bases: 6. In nucleotides, the CDR3 is TGTGCCAGCAGCCAAGCCAGCGGGGGGGCAGTCAATGAGCAGTTCTTC. Its protein is CASSQASGGAVNEQFF.

The chain is built from TRBV10-3 and TRBJ2-5; D unresolved. Germline V gene data show CDR1 as ENHRY and CDR2 as SYGVKD. V was shortened by 3 bases and J by 1 base, with 6 bases between the two germline ends. This CDR3 has 13 residues. CDR3 sequence reads: CAISDSSQETQYF. CDR3 DNA: TGTGCCATCAGTGACTCAAGCCAAGAGACCCAGTACTTC.

This rearrangement joins TRBV24-1 to TRBJ1-5; no reliable D call. Trimming left V 5 bases short and J 3 bases short, with 7 bases between. The CDR3 sequence is 13 residues long. In germline, CDR1 is KGHDR, CDR2 SFDVKD. The CDR3 DNA reads TGTGCCACCAGTGGTCGACCCAATCAGCCCCAGCATTTT. It codes for CATSGRPNQPQHF.

The genes are TRBV6-5 and TRBJ2-1; D may be TRBD1 or TRBD2 (7 bases each). Germline V gene lookup returns CDR1 MNHEY and CDR2 SVGAGI. CDR3 length: 15 residues. Trimming left V 0 bases short and J 8 bases short, with 14 bases between. The CDR3: CASSYSRPGGDEQFF. CDR3 in DNA: TGTGCCAGCAGTTACTCCCGACCAGGGGGGGATGAGCAGTTCTTC.

The chain's CDR3 is CASRQLAGGYNEQFF. The CDR3 DNA reads TGTGCCAGCAGGCAACTAGCGGGGGGCTACAATGAGCAGTTCTTC. This sequence joins TRBV7-8 and TRBJ2-1; 12 nucleotides match TRBD2. After removal of 6 bases from V and 3 bases from J, the junction contained 3 bases not matched to a gene. Germline values: CDR1 SGHVS, CDR2 FQNEAQ. The CDR3 is 15 amino acids.

The CDR3 spells CAISEQKQGNEQFF. CDR3 bases: TGTGCCATCAGTGAGCAGAAACAGGGAAATGAGCAGTTCTTC. J is TRBJ2-1 and V is TRBV10-3; TRBD1 might be the D (6 bases). Trimming cost V 2 bases and J 7 bases, with 12 bases left between them. The CDR3 runs 14 residues. CDR1 and CDR2 (germline): ENHRY, SYGVKD.

The chain couples TRBV9 to TRBJ1-3; unclear D gene. V lost 3 bases to trimming and J lost 7 bases, with 11 bases between them. The CDR3 sequence is 13 residues long. Germline CDR1 is SGDLS and CDR2 is YYNGEE. The CDR3 loop is CASSEGEGNTIYF. DNA of the CDR3: TGTGCCAGCAGCGAAGGAGAGGGTAACACCATATATTTT.

CDR3 sequence: CASSQAEDYGYTF. CDR3 sequence (DNA): TGTGCCAGCAGCCAAGCGGAGGACTATGGCTACACCTTC. V is TRBV3-1 (or the pseudogene TRBV3-2) and J is TRBJ1-2; unclear D gene. Germline V gives CDR1 LGHDT, CDR2 YNNKEL (reference sequence). This CDR3 contains 13 residues. The germline V and J ends were trimmed by 1 base and 3 bases, with 6 bases remaining between them.

The rearrangement links TRBV18 to TRBJ2-3; maybe TRBD1 (6 bases). CDR3 length: 16 amino acids. Germline loops: CDR1 KGHSH, CDR2 LQKENI. Trimming left V 5 bases short and J 1 base short, with 16 bases between. The CDR3 loop reads CASSFREGVGTDTQYF. CDR3 coding DNA: TGTGCCAGCTCATTCCGCGAGGGGGTCGGCACAGATACGCAGTATTTT.

The genes are TRBV7-3 and TRBJ2-2, with D uncertain. From germline, CDR1 is SGHTA and CDR2 FQGTGA. Trimming took off 2 bases at V and 13 bases at J, with 8 bases between the two ends. This CDR3 has 11 residues. In nucleotides, the CDR3 is TGTGCCAGCAGCTTAGGAGATGGGCTGTTTTTT. Its protein product is CASSLGDGLFF.

The chain joins TRBV21-1 to TRBJ2-3. TRBV21-1 counts as a pseudogene. The CDR3 length is 18 residues. The CDR3 DNA sequence: TGTGCCAGCAGCAAAGAGTACTGGAATCGGACCCCCTCAGATACGCAGTATTTT. Its translation: CASSKEYWNRTPSDTQYF.

V is TRBV11-2 and J is TRBJ2-3; TRBD2 agrees at 12 bases. Trimming at V came to 4 bases and at J to 0 bases, leaving 5 bases not matched to a gene. Germline V gene lookup returns CDR1 SGHAT and CDR2 FQNNGV. The CDR3 spans 17 residues. The CDR3 loop is CASSSRTSGASTDTQYF. The DNA of the CDR3 is TGTGCCAGCAGCTCCCGGACTAGCGGGGCTAGCACAGATACGCAGTATTTT.

For this clone: Within the sample, other DNA sequences also encode this same CDR3. The chain employs TRBV5-1 and TRBJ2-5; D is ambiguous. Germline CDR1 and CDR2: SGHRS and YFSETQ. This CDR3 has 11 amino acids. The V end lost 0 bases, the J end lost 5 bases, and 2 bases lay between the germline ends. The CDR3 sequence: CASSLEETQYF. The DNA of the CDR3 is TGCGCCAGCAGCTTGGAGGAGACCCAGTACTTC.

This sequence joins TRBV25-1 and TRBJ1-1; D call uncertain. Germline V CDR1 and CDR2: MGHDK, SYGVNS. The CDR3 has 13 residues. The V gene lost 2 bases and the J gene lost 3 bases, with 7 bases spanning the gap. Written as DNA, the CDR3 is TGTGCCAGCAGTGAAGACCCGGACACTGAAGCTTTCTTT. Amino acids: CASSEDPDTEAFF. Variable domain in full (rest from reference TRBV25-1 and TRBJ1-1): EADIYQTPRYLVIGTGKKITLECSQTMGHDKMYWYQQDPGMELHLIHYSYGVNSTEKGDLSSESTVSRIRTEHFPLTLESARPSHTSQYLCASSEDPDTEAFFGQGTRLTVV.

The rearrangement links TRBV18 to TRBJ1-2; D gene uncertain. The V end lost 2 bases, the J end lost 0 bases, and 13 bases lay between the germline ends. The length of the CDR3 is 16 residues. The germline gives CDR1 KGHSH, CDR2 LQKENI. Written as DNA, the CDR3 is TGTGCCAGCTCACCAGGGTTGTATCCGGCTAACTATGGCTACACCTTC. The encoded protein is CASSPGLYPANYGYTF.

This clone occurred a few times. The rearrangement uses TRBV4-2 and TRBJ1-4; 11 nucleotides agree with TRBD1. Germline V gene data show CDR1 as LGHNA and CDR2 as YNFKEQ. The junction had 4 bases not matched to a gene; V was cut back by 0 bases and J by 7 bases. The CDR3 consists of 16 residues. CDR3 residues: CASSQDAGQGGEKLFF. The CDR3 DNA is TGTGCCAGCAGCCAAGATGCGGGACAGGGGGGTGAAAAACTGTTTTTT.